This T cell receptor beta chain was captured by sequencing in a study of monozygotic twins with inflammatory bowel disease. Points from the study as a whole: Background noise in patient repertoires may stem from differing immunosuppressive treatments.

On this clonotype itself: Its target is unknown.

For every donor, one blood sample of approximately 2.5 ml was drawn. UMIs were attached via template switching, each with a 6-nucleotide sample barcode. PCR of TCRalpha and TCRbeta cDNA was nested, with two rounds of approximately 17 and 9 cycles. Reprocessing the 5' RACE reads, TCRdb reports a single entry for every CDR3 protein and omits DNA. The sample data list roughly 100,000 distinct CDR3 sequences. The CDR3 is made up of 13 amino acids. Germline CDR1 SGHTA, CDR2 FQGTGA. This clonotype originated in a human donor with ulcerative colitis or Crohn's disease, or a healthy co-twin of an affected twin (not recorded which). This chain uses TRBV7-3 with TRBJ1-1; the D gene TCRdb calls, TRBD1, cannot be checked with no DNA. The sequencing input was blood. CDR3 sequence reads: CASSGTKNTEAFF. Full variable domain (rest looked up from reference TRBV7-3 and TRBJ1-1): GAGVSQTPSNKVTEKGKYVELRCDPISGHTALYWYRQSLGQGPEFLIYFQGTGAADDSGLPNDRFFAVRPEGSVSTLKIQRTERGDSAVYLCASSGTKNTEAFFGQGTRLTVV.